The 21 T cell receptor beta chains presented below share a single source sample, sequenced in a study of T cell responses to AZD1222 COVID-19 vaccine. Assay used: immunoSEQ multiplex PCR; TCRdb lists only in-frame clones, some missing. The sample lists 110,000 to 150,000 clones, around 92% occurring once. The sample here was peripheral blood, taken 28 days after the second AZD1222 dose. Receptor source: an adult who received the AZD1222 COVID-19 vaccine.

In its sample, this clone was seen once. The gene calls are TRBV19 and TRBJ2-7; tentatively, D is TRBD2 (6 bases). This CDR3 contains 15 residues. Trimming stripped 1 base from V and 0 bases from J, with 10 bases between. CDR1 LNHDA and CDR2 SQIVND come from the germline V gene (reference sequence). CDR3 amino acids: CASSIAGESSYEQYF. In DNA form, the CDR3 reads TGTGCCAGTAGTATAGCGGGGGAGAGCTCCTACGAGCAGTACTTC. The full variable domain, its missing parts supplied by reference TRBV19 and TRBJ2-7, is DGGITQSPKYLFRKEGQNVTLSCEQNLNHDAMYWYRQDPGQGLRLIYYSQIVNDFQKGDIAEGYSVSREKKESFPLTVTSAQKNPTAFYLCASSIAGESSYEQYFGPGTRLTVT.

This chain links TRBV18 with TRBJ2-1; TRBD1 is a possible D gene (6 bases). Germline CDR1 reads KGHSH; CDR2 reads LQKENI. Trimming removed 2 bases at V and 0 bases at J, with 11 bases between. The CDR3 is 16 residues long. The CDR3 DNA is TGTGCCAGCTCACCAAGGGGGATCAGCTCCTACAATGAGCAGTTCTTC. Translated, it gives CASSPRGISSYNEQFF.

The J gene is TRBJ1-1, the V gene TRBV9, with 7 bases identical to TRBD1. Unmatched junction bases numbered 5, after V lost 0 bases and J lost 6 bases. The CDR3 has 14 amino acids. Germline CDR1 SGDLS, CDR2 YYNGEE. DNA for the CDR3: TGTGCCAGCAGCGTAGGAGGGCAGGGGGCTGAAGCTTTCTTT. It translates to CASSVGGQGAEAFF.

This chain links TRBV9 with TRBJ2-1; tentatively, D is TRBD2 (6 bases). The CDR3 spans 15 residues. V was cut by 0 bases and J by 1 base, with 8 bases left in between. Germline V gives CDR1 SGDLS, CDR2 YYNGEE. In DNA, the CDR3 is TGTGCCAGCAGCGTAGGTCGGGGGTCCTACAATGAGCAGTTCTTC. Residues: CASSVGRGSYNEQFF.

The V gene is TRBV7-8, the J gene TRBJ2-1; D not resolved. Germline V gives CDR1 SGHVS, CDR2 FQNEAQ. With 2 bases removed from V and 5 bases from J, the gap between germline ends came to 13 bases. The CDR3 consists of 15 residues. The CDR3 coding sequence is TGTGCCAGCAGCTTACCCTACCCCTACAACAATGAGCAGTTCTTC. It translates to CASSLPYPYNNEQFF.

The chain links TRBV3-1 (or the pseudogene TRBV3-2) to TRBJ1-2; D perhaps matches TRBD1 (6 bases). V lost 0 bases to trimming and J lost 4 bases, with 12 bases between them. Per germline, CDR1 LGHDT and CDR2 YNNKEL (reference sequence). The CDR3 spans 15 residues. Written as DNA, the CDR3 is TGTGCCAGCAGCCAAGATACAGGGTGGGGCTATGGCTACACCTTC. This codes for CASSQDTGWGYGYTF.

The chain joins TRBV5-5 to TRBJ2-5; D is ambiguous. The length of the CDR3 is 14 residues. Germline CDR1 and CDR2: SGHKS and YYEKEE (reference sequence). Trimming removed 0 bases at V and 0 bases at J, with 6 bases between. The chain's CDR3 is CASSLVGYQETQYF. CDR3 nucleotides: TGTGCCAGCAGCTTGGTGGGCTACCAAGAGACCCAGTACTTC.

In this sample, this clone turned up once. The rearrangement uses TRBV5-6 and TRBJ1-1, with a possible D match to TRBD1 (6 bases). Looked up from germline, CDR1 is SGHDT and CDR2 is YYEEEE. This CDR3 comprises 13 residues. The V gene lost 4 bases and the J gene lost 10 bases, with 17 bases spanning the gap. CDR3: CASSARDKGGAFF. In nucleotides, the CDR3 is TGTGCCAGCAGCGCCCGGGACAAAGGAGGAGCTTTCTTT.

The genes are TRBV7-2 and TRBJ2-1; perhaps TRBD2 as D (5 bases). CDR1 is SGHTA, CDR2 FQGNSA, per germline. The CDR3 consists of 14 residues. V gave up 5 bases and J gave up 4 bases, with 12 bases separating them. The CDR3 nucleotides read TGTGCCAGCAGCGGAAGCGGTGGTTACAATGAGCAGTTCTTC. Translated, it gives CASSGSGGYNEQFF.

CDR3 sequence: CASSLMGAPSPLHF. For the CDR3, the DNA is TGTGCCAGCAGTTTAATGGGGGCTCCCTCACCCCTCCACTTT. The J gene is TRBJ1-6, the V gene TRBV27; the D gene is possibly TRBD1 (6 bases). Trimming left V 2 bases short and J 10 bases short, with 12 bases between. The CDR3 length is 14 residues. CDR1 MNHEY and CDR2 SMNVEV come from the germline V gene (reference sequence).

The chain recombines TRBV27 with TRBJ1-1, with D unclear. Germline V gene sequence: CDR1 MNHEY, CDR2 SMNVEV (reference sequence). The V end lost 6 bases, the J end lost 1 base, and 6 bases lay between the germline ends. CDR3 length: 12 amino acids. The CDR3 nucleotides read TGTGCCAGCAGACAGAAGAACACTGAAGCTTTCTTT. Residues: CASRQKNTEAFF.

The gene calls are TRBV5-1 and TRBJ1-2; D may be TRBD1 (6 bases). The CDR3 has 12 residues. CDR1 is SGHRS, CDR2 YFSETQ, per germline. The V end lost 0 bases, the J end lost 11 bases, and 11 bases lay between the germline ends. The CDR3 is CASSLEGGTYTF. The CDR3 region has the DNA TGCGCCAGCAGCTTGGAGGGGGGTACTTACACCTTC.

This clone was seen a single time. The V call is TRBV13, the J call TRBJ2-5, with D possibly being TRBD2 (7 bases). Germline V gives CDR1 PRHDT, CDR2 FYEKMQ (reference sequence). The CDR3 extends over 15 amino acids. V lost 1 base to trimming and J lost 5 bases, with 14 bases between them. CDR3 in DNA: TGTGCCAGCAGCTTAGCGGGGGGCGGAGGGGAGACCCAGTACTTC. Translation: CASSLAGGGGETQYF.

V and J are TRBV10-1 and TRBJ1-2; 10 nucleotides align to TRBD1. This CDR3 has 14 residues. V was clipped by 5 bases and J by 2 bases; unmatched bases: 2. Germline assignment: CDR1 WNHNN and CDR2 SYGVQD (reference sequence). The CDR3 sequence is CASSPGQGNYGYTF. The DNA of the CDR3 is TGCGCCAGCAGTCCGGGACAGGGGAACTATGGCTACACCTTC.

This chain uses TRBV5-6 with TRBJ1-2, with 10 bases lining up with TRBD1. V trimming: 4 bases; J trimming: 5 bases; junction bases outside the gene matches: 2. This CDR3 is built from 13 residues. The germline CDR1 and CDR2 sequences are SGHDT and YYEEEE. The CDR3 is CASSRDRGYGYTF. The CDR3 region has the DNA TGTGCCAGCAGCCGGGACAGGGGATATGGCTACACCTTC.

The chain couples TRBV7-6 to TRBJ2-1, with no clear D. The CDR3 covers 12 residues. The germline CDR1 and CDR2 sequences are SGHVS and FNYEAQ. V lost 5 bases to trimming and J lost 5 bases, with 7 bases between them. As DNA, the CDR3 is TGTGCCAGCAGCCGGAGAAACAATGAGCAGTTCTTC. As protein: CASSRRNNEQFF.

This chain links TRBV15 with TRBJ2-1, with 9 positions matching TRBD1. The J segment lost 5 bases and the V segment lost 4 bases, leaving 18 bases of the junction unmatched. The CDR3 length is 19 residues. Germline CDR1 reads LNHNV; CDR2 reads YYDKDF (reference sequence). The CDR3 sequence: CATSKLLGRGDRAHNEQFF. In nucleotides, the CDR3 is TGTGCCACCAGCAAACTCTTAGGACGGGGGGACAGGGCCCACAATGAGCAGTTCTTC.

This chain connects TRBV7-2 to TRBJ2-2; no definite D call. The V gene lost 2 bases and the J gene lost 6 bases, with 7 bases spanning the gap. Germline assignment: CDR1 SGHTA and CDR2 FQGNSA. The CDR3 extends over 13 amino acids. CDR3 amino acids: CASSLIVPGELFF. The CDR3 bases are TGTGCCAGCAGCTTAATCGTACCCGGGGAGCTGTTTTTT.

The sample holds one count of this clone. The chain's CDR3 is CASGRDSYNEQFF. In DNA form, the CDR3 reads TGCGCCAGTGGGCGGGACTCCTACAATGAGCAGTTCTTC. V is TRBV4-1 and J is TRBJ2-1, with a weak D call TRBD2 (6 bases). The germline V gene encodes CDR1 MGHRA and CDR2 YSYEKL. This CDR3 is built from 13 residues. V was clipped by 9 bases and J by 0 bases, with 9 bases between them.

V is TRBV29-1 and J is TRBJ1-1, with 9 bases matching TRBD1. The CDR3 totals 13 residues. Germline-derived CDR1 and CDR2 are SQVTM and ANQGSEA. The V segment lost 6 bases and the J segment 4 bases; nucleotides outside the gene matches: 6. For the CDR3, the DNA is TGCAGCGTGGGACAGGGAGGGACCACTGAAGCTTTCTTT. Its protein is CSVGQGGTTEAFF.

This clone has only one observation. The rearrangement links TRBV7-9 to TRBJ2-3; 11 nucleotides align to TRBD2. The CDR3 covers 16 residues. With V trimmed by 2 bases and J by 3 bases, 4 bases remained unmatched. CDR1 is SEHNR, CDR2 FQNEAQ, per germline (reference sequence). For the CDR3, the DNA is TGTGCCAGCAGCTTATTACTAGCGGGGGAAACAGATACGCAGTATTTT. As protein: CASSLLLAGETDTQYF.